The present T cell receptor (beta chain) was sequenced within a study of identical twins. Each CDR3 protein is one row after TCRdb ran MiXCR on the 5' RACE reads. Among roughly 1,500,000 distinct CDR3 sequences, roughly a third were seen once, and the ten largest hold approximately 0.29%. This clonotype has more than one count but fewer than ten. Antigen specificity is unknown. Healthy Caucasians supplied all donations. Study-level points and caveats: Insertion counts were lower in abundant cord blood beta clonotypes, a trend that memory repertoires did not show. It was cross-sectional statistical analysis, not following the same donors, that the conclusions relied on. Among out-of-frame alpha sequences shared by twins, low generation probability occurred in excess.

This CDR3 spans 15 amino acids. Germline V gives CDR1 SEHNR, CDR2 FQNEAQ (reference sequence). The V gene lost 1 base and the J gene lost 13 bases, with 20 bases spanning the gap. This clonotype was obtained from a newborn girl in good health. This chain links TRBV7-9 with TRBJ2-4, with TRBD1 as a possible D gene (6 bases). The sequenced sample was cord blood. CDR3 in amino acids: CASSLEPKGDWEQYF. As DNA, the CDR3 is TGTGCCAGCAGCTTAGAACCTAAGGGGGATTGGGAGCAGTACTTC.